The sequence of this T cell receptor (beta chain) was determined in a study of T cell responses to AZD1222 COVID-19 vaccine. Study results and caveats: Donors in the cohort were predominantly white British and more often female, and clonal diversity was possibly underestimated. Two AZD1222 administrations were followed by greater Spike-specific TCR breadth and depth. Seropositivity was recorded at baseline in only a handful of AZD1222 recipients. Sampling that yielded the repertoires occurred only after the peak T cell response.

The assay was immunoSEQ multiplex PCR, and TCRdb's table has in-frame clones only and misses some. The profile shows some 130,000 clones, roughly 85% of them singletons. Comment on this clone: What it binds is not known.

The CDR3 length is 13 residues. Germline-derived CDR1 and CDR2 are SGDLS and YYNGEE. The V end lost 0 bases, the J end lost 1 base, and 4 bases lay between the germline ends. J is TRBJ1-1 and V is TRBV9, with D unresolved. The specimen comprised peripheral blood, sampled 28 days after the second dose of the MenACWY control vaccine. The clonotype originates from an adult who received the MenACWY meningococcal vaccine as a control. This chain's CDR3 is CASSVAGNTEAFF. As DNA, the CDR3 is TGTGCCAGCAGCGTAGCAGGGAACACTGAAGCTTTCTTT.